This paragraph reports one T cell receptor (beta chain). Its target is unknown. The CDR3 ends on some other residue instead of the conserved phenylalanine or tryptophan, so this is likely a read error. These data belong to a study of T cell repertoires in cytomegalovirus infection. Across the study: In public TCR beta signatures, there were indications of both CMV infection and matching HLA type. General study points: It was HLA-C-restricted CMV-specific TCR beta clonotypes that dominated the response ex vivo. There were carriers of CMV plus the relevant HLA, and cumulative public TCR beta family frequency identified them.

Germline V gene lookup returns CDR1 MNHGY and CDR2 SAAAGT. The V and J ends lost 8 bases and 9 bases respectively, with 11 bases between them. This CDR3 is 11 amino acids long. TCRdb recomputed calls from the reads with MiXCR, one row per CDR3 protein. Seen here are roughly 760,000 distinct CDR3 sequences, 35% observed once, and the top ten hold around 3%. The sequence was collected from a human donor in good health (CMV status not recorded). Some clones in this sample may be carry-over from other donors' samples. Sequenced input: PBMCs. The genes are TRBV6-8 and TRBJ2-1, with D possibly being TRBD1 (5 bases). The CDR3 coding sequence is TGTGCCAGCCGTAGGGGCCCTGAGCAGTTCTTA. It specifies CASRRGPEQFL.